Presented here are 11 T cell receptor beta chains from one specimen sequenced in a study of T cells in localized non-small cell lung cancer (dated by TCRdb to 2018 to 2021). Library construction relied on the immunoSEQ multiplex PCR assay. Held by TCRdb, this immuneACCESS table contains in-frame sequences only and omits some clones. Under half of the omission traces to an unresolved V gene where checked; the cause of the rest is unknown. The sample table records approximately 28,000 clones; around 81% of these occur just once. The top ten clones comprise over 4.5% of the sample. The sequenced sample was peripheral blood mononuclear cells, obtained before any cancer treatment. Every receptor here comes from a man aged 35 to 69 with stage III lung adenocarcinoma.

This clone was seen only once. This chain uses TRBV11-1 with TRBJ2-7; D possibly corresponds to TRBD1 (6 bases). The V end was cut by 2 bases, the J end by 0 bases, with 14 bases between. The CDR3 is 16 amino acids. Germline V lookup: CDR1 SGHAT, CDR2 FQDESV (reference sequence). CDR3 sequence: CASSLRRGISSYEQYF. The DNA for the CDR3 is TGTGCCAGCAGCTTACGCAGGGGAATTAGCTCCTACGAGCAGTACTTC.

The chain uses TRBV6-6 and TRBJ1-6, with TRBD1 matching over 8 bases. CDR3 size: 16 residues. V was pared by 6 bases and J by 7 bases, with 11 bases of the junction left unmatched. The V gene's germline CDR1 is MNHNY and CDR2 SVGAGI (reference sequence). For the CDR3, the DNA is TGTGCCAGCAGCACCACCAGGGGGCGCCTCAATTCACCCCTCCACTTT. Its translation: CASSTTRGRLNSPLHF.

The chain links TRBV11-1 to TRBJ2-5; 9 bases fit TRBD2. The CDR3 is made up of 15 amino acids. CDR1 is SGHAT and CDR2 is FQDESV in the germline V gene (reference sequence). V dropped 5 bases and J dropped 5; count of bases not matched to a gene: 9. The DNA of the CDR3 is TGTGCCAGCAGCGCTGTAGCGGGAGCTCGGGAGACCCAGTACTTC. It encodes CASSAVAGARETQYF.

The chain has TRBV7-2 and TRBJ2-5, with TRBD1 matching over 8 bases. The CDR3 runs to 15 residues. CDR1 and CDR2 from the germline V gene are SGHTA and FQGNSA. Trimming removed 2 bases from V and 1 base from J; junction bases left unmatched: 3. CDR3 protein: CASSLWTGRQETQYF. CDR3 nucleotide sequence: TGTGCCAGCAGCTTATGGACAGGGCGCCAAGAGACCCAGTACTTC.

The gene calls are TRBV6-1 and TRBJ2-7; 7 positions agree with TRBD2. With V trimmed by 5 bases and J by 6 bases, 10 bases remained unmatched. Germline V lookup: CDR1 MNHNS, CDR2 SASEGT. CDR3 length equals 14 residues. The CDR3, as DNA: TGTGCCAGCAGTATATGGGGGGGGAGTGGCGAGCAGTACGTC. Residues: CASSIWGGSGEQYV.

This sequence joins TRBV6-9 and TRBJ2-7; tentative D call: TRBD1 (5 bases). CDR1 and CDR2 (germline): MNHGY, SVAAGI. This CDR3 has 14 amino acids. V lost 6 bases and J 6 bases, leaving 18 bases between the germline ends. CDR3 in amino acids: CASSHRFMASEQYV. DNA for the CDR3: TGTGCCAGCAGCCACAGGTTTATGGCAAGCGAGCAGTACGTC.

V usage is TRBV7-9 and J usage is TRBJ1-4; D is unresolved. The CDR3 totals 15 residues. V was pared by 1 base and J by 8 bases, with 14 bases between. The germline V gene has CDR1 SEHNR and CDR2 FQNEAQ (reference sequence). The CDR3 nucleotides are TGTGCCAGCAGCTTAGTGTTTCCGGACCGGGAAAAACTGTTTTTT. Encoded protein: CASSLVFPDREKLFF.

This chain links TRBV28 with TRBJ1-1; 8 bases align to TRBD1. Germline CDR1 and CDR2: MDHEN and SYDVKM. This CDR3 has 14 residues. V dropped 7 bases and J dropped 8; count of bases not matched to a gene: 12. The CDR3 spells CASTPGTGGIEAFF. CDR3 nucleotide sequence: TGTGCCAGCACCCCCGGGACAGGAGGAATCGAAGCTTTCTTT.

The chain is built from TRBV7-2 and TRBJ2-7; D is perhaps TRBD1 (5 bases). Trimming removed 3 bases at V and 2 bases at J, with 11 bases between. Germline assignment: CDR1 SGHTA and CDR2 FQGNSA. There are 14 residues in the CDR3. CDR3 loop: CASSFAQGPYEQYF. In nucleotides, the CDR3 is TGTGCCAGCAGCTTTGCCCAGGGCCCCTACGAGCAGTACTTC.

The J gene is TRBJ1-1, the V gene TRBV9; unclear D gene. Germline V gives CDR1 SGDLS, CDR2 YYNGEE. V lost 4 bases, J lost 1 base, and 8 bases lay in between. The CDR3 runs 13 residues. The CDR3 loop is CASSTKGNTEAFF. CDR3 in DNA: TGTGCCAGCAGCACAAAGGGGAACACTGAAGCTTTCTTT. Variable domain in full (rest from reference TRBV9 and TRBJ1-1): DSGVTQTPKHLITATGQRVTLRCSPRSGDLSVYWYQQSLDQGLQFLIQYYNGEERAKGNILERFSAQQFPDLHSELNLSSLELGDSALYFCASSTKGNTEAFFGQGTRLTVV.

Written as DNA, the CDR3 is TGTGCCAGTAGTCCCGGACCTTTGGATGGCTACACCTTC. Encoded protein: CASSPGPLDGYTF. V is TRBV19 and J is TRBJ1-2; D not certain. The germline V gene has CDR1 LNHDA and CDR2 SQIVND (reference sequence). Deletions cut 5 bases from V and 6 bases from J, with 13 bases between. The CDR3 covers 13 residues.